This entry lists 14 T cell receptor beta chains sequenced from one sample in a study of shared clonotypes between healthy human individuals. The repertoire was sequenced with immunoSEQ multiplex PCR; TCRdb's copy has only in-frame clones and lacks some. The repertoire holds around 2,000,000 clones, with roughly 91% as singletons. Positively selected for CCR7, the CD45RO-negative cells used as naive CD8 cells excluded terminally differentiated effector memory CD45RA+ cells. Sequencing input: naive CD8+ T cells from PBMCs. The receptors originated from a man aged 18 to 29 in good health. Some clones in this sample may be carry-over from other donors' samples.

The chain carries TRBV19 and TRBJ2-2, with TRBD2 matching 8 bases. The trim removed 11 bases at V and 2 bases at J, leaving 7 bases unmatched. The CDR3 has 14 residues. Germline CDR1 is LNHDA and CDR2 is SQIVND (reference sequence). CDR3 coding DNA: TGTGCCGGAGGCACTAGCGGAAACACCGGGGAGCTGTTTTTT. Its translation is CAGGTSGNTGELFF.

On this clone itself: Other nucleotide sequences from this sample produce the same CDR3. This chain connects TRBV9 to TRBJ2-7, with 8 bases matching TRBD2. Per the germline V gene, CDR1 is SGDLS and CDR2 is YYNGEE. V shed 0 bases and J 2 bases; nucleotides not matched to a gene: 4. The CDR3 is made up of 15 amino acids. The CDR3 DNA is TGTGCCAGCAGCGTAGGGGCGGGAGGTACCTACGAGCAGTACTTC. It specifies CASSVGAGGTYEQYF. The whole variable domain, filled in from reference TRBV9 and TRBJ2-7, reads DSGVTQTPKHLITATGQRVTLRCSPRSGDLSVYWYQQSLDQGLQFLIQYYNGEERAKGNILERFSAQQFPDLHSELNLSSLELGDSALYFCASSVGAGGTYEQYFGPGTRLTVT.

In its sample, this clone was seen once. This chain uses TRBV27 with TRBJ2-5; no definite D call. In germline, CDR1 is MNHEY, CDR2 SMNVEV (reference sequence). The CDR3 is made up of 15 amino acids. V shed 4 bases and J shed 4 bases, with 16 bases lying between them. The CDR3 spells CASSSNPRGGETQYF. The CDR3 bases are TGTGCCAGCAGTTCGAATCCCCGAGGTGGAGAGACCCAGTACTTC.

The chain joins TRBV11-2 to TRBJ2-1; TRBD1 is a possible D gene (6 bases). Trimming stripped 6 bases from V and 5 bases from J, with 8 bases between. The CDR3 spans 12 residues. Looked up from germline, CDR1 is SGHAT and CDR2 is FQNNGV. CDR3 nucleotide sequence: TGTGCCAGCAGGGGGGACAACAATGAGCAGTTCTTC. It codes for CASRGDNNEQFF.

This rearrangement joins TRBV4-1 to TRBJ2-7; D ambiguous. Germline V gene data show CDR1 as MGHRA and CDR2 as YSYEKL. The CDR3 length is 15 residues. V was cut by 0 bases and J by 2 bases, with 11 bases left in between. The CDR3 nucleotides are TGCGCCAGCAGCCAAGATATCCCAGGACCCTACGAGCAGTACTTC. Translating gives CASSQDIPGPYEQYF.

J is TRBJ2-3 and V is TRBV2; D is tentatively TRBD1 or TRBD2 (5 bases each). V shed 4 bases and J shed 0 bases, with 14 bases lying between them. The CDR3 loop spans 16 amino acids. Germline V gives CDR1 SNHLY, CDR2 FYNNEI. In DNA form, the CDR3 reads TGTGCCAGCAGTGTGGGACGGGGAATGAGCACAGATACGCAGTATTTT. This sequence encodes CASSVGRGMSTDTQYF.

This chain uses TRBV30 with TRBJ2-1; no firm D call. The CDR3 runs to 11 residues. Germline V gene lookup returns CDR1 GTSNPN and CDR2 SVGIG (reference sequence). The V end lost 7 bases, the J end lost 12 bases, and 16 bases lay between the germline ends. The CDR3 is CASLTPSGQFF. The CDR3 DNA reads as TGTGCCTCTCTAACCCCGAGTGGGCAGTTCTTC.

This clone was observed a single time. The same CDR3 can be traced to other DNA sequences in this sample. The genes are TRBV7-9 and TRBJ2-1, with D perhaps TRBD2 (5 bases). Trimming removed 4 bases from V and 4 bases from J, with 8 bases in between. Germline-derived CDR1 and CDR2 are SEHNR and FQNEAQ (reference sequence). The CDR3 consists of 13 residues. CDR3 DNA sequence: TGTGCCAGCAGCTCGGACTTGTACAATGAGCAGTTCTTC. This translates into CASSSDLYNEQFF.

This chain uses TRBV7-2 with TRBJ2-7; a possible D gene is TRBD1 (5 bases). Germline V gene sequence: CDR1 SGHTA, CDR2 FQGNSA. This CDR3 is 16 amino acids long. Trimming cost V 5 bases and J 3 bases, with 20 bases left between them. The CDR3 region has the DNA TGTGCCAGCAGCCCAGCGTACAGACAGATAAACTACGAGCAGTACTTC. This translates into CASSPAYRQINYEQYF.

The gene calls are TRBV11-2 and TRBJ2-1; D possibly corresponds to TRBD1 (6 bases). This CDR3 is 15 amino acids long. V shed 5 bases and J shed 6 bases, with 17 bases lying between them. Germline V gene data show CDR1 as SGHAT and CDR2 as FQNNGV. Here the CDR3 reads CASSPRPTGINEQFF. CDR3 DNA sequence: TGTGCCAGCAGCCCTCGACCCACAGGGATCAATGAGCAGTTCTTC.

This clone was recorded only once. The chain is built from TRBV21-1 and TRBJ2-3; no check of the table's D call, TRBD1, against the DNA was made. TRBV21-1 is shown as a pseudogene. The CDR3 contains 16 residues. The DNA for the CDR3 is TGTGCCAGCAGCAATTGTAGGACAGGGATCACAGATACGCAGTATTTT. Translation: CASSNCRTGITDTQYF.

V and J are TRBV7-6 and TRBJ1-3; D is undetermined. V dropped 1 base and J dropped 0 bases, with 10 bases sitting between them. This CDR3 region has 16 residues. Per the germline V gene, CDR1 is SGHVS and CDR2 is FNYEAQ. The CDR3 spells CASSLETEGSGNTIYF. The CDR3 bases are TGTGCCAGCAGCTTAGAAACGGAGGGCTCTGGAAACACCATATATTTT.

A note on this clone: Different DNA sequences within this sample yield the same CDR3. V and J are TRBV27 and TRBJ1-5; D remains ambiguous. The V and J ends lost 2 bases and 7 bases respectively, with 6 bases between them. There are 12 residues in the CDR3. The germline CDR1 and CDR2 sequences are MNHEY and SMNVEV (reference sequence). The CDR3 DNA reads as TGTGCCAGCAGTTTAATTGGGCAGCCCCAGCATTTT. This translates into CASSLIGQPQHF.

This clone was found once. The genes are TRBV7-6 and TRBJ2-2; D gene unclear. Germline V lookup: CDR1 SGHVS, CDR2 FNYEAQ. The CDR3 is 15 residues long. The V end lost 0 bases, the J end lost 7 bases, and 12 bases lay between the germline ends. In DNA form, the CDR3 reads TGTGCCAGCAGCTTAGCGCTGGAGTACGGCGGGGAGCTGTTTTTT. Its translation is CASSLALEYGGELFF.